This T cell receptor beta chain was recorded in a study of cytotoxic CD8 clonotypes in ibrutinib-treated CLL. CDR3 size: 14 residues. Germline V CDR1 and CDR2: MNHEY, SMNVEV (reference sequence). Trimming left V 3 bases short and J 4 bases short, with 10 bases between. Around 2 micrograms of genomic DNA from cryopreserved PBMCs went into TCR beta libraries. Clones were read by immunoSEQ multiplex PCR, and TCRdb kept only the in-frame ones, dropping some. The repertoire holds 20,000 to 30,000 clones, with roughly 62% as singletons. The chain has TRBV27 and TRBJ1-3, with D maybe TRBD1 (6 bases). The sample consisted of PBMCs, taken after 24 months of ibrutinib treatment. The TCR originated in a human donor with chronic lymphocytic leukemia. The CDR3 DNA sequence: TGTGCCAGCAGTTTCGGGGGCAACGGAAACACCATATATTTT. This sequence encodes CASSFGGNGNTIYF.